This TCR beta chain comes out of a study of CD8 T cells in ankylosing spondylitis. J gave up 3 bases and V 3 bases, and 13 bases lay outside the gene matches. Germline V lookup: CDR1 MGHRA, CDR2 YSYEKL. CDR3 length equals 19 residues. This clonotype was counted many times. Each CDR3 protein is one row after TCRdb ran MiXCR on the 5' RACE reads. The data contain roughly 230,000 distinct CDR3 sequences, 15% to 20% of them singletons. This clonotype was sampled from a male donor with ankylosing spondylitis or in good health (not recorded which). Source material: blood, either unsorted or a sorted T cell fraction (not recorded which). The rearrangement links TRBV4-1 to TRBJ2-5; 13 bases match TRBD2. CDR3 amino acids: CASSQNSGLAGSFEETQYF. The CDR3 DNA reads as TGCGCCAGCAGCCAGAATTCGGGACTAGCGGGGAGTTTCGAAGAGACCCAGTACTTC.